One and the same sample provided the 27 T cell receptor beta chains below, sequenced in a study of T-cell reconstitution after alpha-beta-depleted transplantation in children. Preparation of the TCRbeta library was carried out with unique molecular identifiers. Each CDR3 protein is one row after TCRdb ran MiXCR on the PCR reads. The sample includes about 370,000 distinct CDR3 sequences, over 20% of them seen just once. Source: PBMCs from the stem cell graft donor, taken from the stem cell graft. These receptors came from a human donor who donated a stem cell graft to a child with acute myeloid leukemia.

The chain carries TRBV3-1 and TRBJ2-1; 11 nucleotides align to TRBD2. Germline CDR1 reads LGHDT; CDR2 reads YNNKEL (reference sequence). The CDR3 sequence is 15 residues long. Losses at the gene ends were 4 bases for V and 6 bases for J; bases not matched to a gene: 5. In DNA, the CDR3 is TGTGCCAGCAGCCCAAGACTAGCGGGGTTCAATGAGCAGTTCTTC. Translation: CASSPRLAGFNEQFF.

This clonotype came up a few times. This CDR3 reads CSARASRDTDTQYF. In DNA, the CDR3 is TGCAGTGCTAGAGCCTCCCGGGACACAGATACGCAGTATTTT. The chain links TRBV20-1 to TRBJ2-3; possibly TRBD2 for D (5 bases). This CDR3 has 14 residues. V lost 1 base and J 2 bases, leaving 10 bases between the germline ends. Germline V gene sequence: CDR1 DFQATT, CDR2 SNEGSKA (reference sequence).

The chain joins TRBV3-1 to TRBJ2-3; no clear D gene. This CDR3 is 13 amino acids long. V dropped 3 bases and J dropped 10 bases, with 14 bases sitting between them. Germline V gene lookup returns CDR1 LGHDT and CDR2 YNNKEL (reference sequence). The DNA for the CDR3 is TGTGCCAGCAGCCATGCTAGTAGCTTTGCGCAGTATTTT. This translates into CASSHASSFAQYF.

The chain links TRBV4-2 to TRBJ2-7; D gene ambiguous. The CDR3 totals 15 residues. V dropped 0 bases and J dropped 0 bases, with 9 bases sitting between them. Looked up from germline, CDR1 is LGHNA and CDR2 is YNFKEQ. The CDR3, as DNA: TGTGCCAGCAGCCAAGATCCGGGCAACTCCTACGAGCAGTACTTC. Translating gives CASSQDPGNSYEQYF.

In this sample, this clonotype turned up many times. CDR3 residues: CASSPAGLGYEQYF. In DNA, the CDR3 is TGTGCCAGCAGTCCAGCTGGGCTGGGATACGAGCAGTACTTC. The chain employs TRBV27 and TRBJ2-7; D is undetermined. V gave up 5 bases and J gave up 4 bases, with 15 bases separating them. CDR3 length: 14 amino acids. Germline V CDR1 and CDR2: MNHEY, SMNVEV (reference sequence).

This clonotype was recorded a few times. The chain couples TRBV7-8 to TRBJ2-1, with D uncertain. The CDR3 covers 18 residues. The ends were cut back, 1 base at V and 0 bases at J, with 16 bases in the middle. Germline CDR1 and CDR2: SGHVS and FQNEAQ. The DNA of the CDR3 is TGTGCCAGCAGCTTAGTTCGACCAGGCGCTAACTCCTACAATGAGCAGTTCTTC. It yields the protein CASSLVRPGANSYNEQFF.

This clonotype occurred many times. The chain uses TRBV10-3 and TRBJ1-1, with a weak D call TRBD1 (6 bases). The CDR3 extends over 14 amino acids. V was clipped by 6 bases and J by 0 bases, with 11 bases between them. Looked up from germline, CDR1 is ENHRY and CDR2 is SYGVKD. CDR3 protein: CAIREGQLNTEAFF. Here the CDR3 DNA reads TGTGCCATCAGAGAAGGACAGTTGAACACTGAAGCTTTCTTT.

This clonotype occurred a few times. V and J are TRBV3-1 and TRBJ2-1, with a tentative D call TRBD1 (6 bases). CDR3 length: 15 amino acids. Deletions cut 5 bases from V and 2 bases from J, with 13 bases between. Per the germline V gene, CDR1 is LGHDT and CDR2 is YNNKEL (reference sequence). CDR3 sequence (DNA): TGTGCCAGCAGCGTCCGACAGGCAACCTACAATGAGCAGTTCTTC. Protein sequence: CASSVRQATYNEQFF.

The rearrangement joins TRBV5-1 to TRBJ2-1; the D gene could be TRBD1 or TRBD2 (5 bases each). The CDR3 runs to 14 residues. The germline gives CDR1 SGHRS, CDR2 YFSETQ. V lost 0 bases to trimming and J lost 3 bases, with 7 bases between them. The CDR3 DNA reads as TGCGCCAGCAGCTTGGGGGACGACTACAATGAGCAGTTCTTC. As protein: CASSLGDDYNEQFF.

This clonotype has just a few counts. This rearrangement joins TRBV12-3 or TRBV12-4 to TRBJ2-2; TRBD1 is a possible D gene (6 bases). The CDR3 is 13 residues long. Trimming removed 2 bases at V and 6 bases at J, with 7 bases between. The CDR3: CASSLPGAGELFF. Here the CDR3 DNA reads TGTGCCAGCAGTTTACCAGGGGCCGGGGAGCTGTTTTTT.

The chain's CDR3 is CASSQDGSRGQGYGYTF. As DNA, the CDR3 is TGTGCCAGCAGCCAAGATGGATCAAGGGGGCAGGGTTATGGCTACACCTTC. This rearrangement joins TRBV4-2 to TRBJ1-2; 7 nucleotides agree with TRBD1. V shed 0 bases, J shed 5 bases, and the junction held 12 bases outside the gene matches. The germline gives CDR1 LGHNA, CDR2 YNFKEQ. This CDR3 has 17 residues.

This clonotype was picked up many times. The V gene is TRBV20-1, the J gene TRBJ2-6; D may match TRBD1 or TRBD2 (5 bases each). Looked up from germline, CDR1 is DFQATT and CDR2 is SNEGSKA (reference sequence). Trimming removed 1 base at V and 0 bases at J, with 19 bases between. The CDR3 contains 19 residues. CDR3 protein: CSARVGDLISYSGANVLTF. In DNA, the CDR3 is TGCAGTGCTAGAGTTGGGGACCTAATCTCGTACTCTGGGGCCAACGTCCTGACTTTC.

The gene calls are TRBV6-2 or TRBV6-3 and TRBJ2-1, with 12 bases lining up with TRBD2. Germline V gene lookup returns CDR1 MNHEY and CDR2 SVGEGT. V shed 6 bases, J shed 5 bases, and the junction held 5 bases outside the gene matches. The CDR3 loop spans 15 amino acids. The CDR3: CASRILAGGNNEQFF. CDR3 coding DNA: TGTGCCAGCAGAATACTAGCGGGAGGTAACAATGAGCAGTTCTTC.

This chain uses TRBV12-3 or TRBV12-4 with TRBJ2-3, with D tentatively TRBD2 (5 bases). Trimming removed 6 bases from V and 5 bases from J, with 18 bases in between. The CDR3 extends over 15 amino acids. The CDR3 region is CASSFGLSQGDTQYF. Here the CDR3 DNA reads TGTGCCAGCAGCTTTGGACTTAGCCAAGGAGATACGCAGTATTTT.

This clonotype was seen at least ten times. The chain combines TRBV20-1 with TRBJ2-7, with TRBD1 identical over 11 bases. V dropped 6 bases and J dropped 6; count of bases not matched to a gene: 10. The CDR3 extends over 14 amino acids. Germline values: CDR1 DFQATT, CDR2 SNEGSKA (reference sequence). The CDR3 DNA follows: TGCAGTGCAATGGACAGGGGGCTGCCTTTCGAGCAGTACTTC. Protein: CSAMDRGLPFEQYF.

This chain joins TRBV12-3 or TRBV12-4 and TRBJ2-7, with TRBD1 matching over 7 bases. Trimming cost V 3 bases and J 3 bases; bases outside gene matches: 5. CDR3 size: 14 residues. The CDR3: CASSLFGTVYEQYF. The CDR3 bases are TGTGCCAGCAGTTTGTTTGGGACAGTCTACGAGCAGTACTTC.

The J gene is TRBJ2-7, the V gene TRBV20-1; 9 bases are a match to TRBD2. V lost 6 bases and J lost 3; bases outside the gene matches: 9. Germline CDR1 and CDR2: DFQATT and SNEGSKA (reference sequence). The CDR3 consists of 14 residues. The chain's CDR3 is CSAILAGVDYEQYF. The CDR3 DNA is TGCAGTGCAATACTAGCGGGTGTCGACTACGAGCAGTACTTC.

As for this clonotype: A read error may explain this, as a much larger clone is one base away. The CDR3 sequence: CASSLKGASSYVQYF. The DNA for the CDR3 is TGTGCCAGCAGTTTAAAAGGGGCGAGCTCCTACGTGCAGTACTTC. The chain combines TRBV27 with TRBJ2-7; D may be TRBD1 (5 bases). Germline V lookup: CDR1 MNHEY, CDR2 SMNVEV (reference sequence). The CDR3 runs 15 residues.

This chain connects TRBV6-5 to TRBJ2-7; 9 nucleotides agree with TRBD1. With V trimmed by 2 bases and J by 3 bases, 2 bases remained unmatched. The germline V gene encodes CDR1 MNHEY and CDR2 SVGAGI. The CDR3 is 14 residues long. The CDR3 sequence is CASSYRDRDYEQYF. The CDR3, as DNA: TGTGCCAGCAGTTACCGGGACAGGGACTACGAGCAGTACTTC.

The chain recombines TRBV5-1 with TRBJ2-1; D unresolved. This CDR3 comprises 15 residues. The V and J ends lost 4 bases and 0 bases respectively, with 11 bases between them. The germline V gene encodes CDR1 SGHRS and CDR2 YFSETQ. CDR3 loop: CASSIPRISYNEQFF. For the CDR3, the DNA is TGCGCCAGCAGCATACCTAGGATCTCCTACAATGAGCAGTTCTTC.

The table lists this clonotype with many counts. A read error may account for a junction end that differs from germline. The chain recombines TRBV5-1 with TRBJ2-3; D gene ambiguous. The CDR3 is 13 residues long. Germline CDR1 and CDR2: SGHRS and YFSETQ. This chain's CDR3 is CASSLAPTDTQYF. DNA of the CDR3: TGTGCCAGCAGTTTAGCCCCCACAGATACGCAGTATTTT.

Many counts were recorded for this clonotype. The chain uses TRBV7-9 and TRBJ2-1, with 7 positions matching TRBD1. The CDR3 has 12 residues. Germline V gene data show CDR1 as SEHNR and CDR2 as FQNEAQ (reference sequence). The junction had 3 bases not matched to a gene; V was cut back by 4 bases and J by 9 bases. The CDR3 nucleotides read TGTGCCAGCAGCTCCCGACAGGGTGAGCAGTTCTTC. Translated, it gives CASSSRQGEQFF.

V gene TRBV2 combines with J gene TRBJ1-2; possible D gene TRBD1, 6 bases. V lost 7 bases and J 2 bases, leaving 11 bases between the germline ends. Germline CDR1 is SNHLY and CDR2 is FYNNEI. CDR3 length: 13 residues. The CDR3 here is CASTWTANYGYTF. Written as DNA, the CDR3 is TGTGCCAGCACTTGGACAGCCAACTATGGCTACACCTTC.

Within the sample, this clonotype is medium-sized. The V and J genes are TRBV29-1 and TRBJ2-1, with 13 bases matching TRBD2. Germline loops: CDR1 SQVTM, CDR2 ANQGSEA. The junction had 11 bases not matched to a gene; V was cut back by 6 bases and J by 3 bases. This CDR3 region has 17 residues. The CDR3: CSVDPFTSGRDYNEQFF. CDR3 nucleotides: TGCAGCGTAGATCCCTTTACTAGCGGGAGGGACTACAATGAGCAGTTCTTC.

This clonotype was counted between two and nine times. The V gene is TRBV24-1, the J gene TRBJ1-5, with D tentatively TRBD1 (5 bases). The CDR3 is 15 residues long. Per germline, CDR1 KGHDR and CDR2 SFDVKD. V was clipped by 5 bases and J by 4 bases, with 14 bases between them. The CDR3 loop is CATSARGSWNQPQHF. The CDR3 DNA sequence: TGTGCCACCAGTGCACGGGGGAGCTGGAATCAGCCCCAGCATTTT.

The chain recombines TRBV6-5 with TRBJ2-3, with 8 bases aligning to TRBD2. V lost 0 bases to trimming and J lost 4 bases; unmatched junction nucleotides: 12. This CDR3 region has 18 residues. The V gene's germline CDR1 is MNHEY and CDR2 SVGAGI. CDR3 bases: TGTGCCAGCAGTTACTCTACTCTATCGGGAGGGCTTGCAGATACGCAGTATTTT. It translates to CASSYSTLSGGLADTQYF.

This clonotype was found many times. The CDR3 sequence is CASRTHAGSGANVLTF. The CDR3 nucleotides read TGTGCCAGCAGAACCCATGCGGGGTCAGGGGCCAACGTCCTGACTTTC. The genes are TRBV6-5 and TRBJ2-6, with a tentative D call TRBD2 (6 bases). V dropped 6 bases and J dropped 4 bases, with 16 bases sitting between them. The CDR3 totals 16 residues. Germline CDR1 reads MNHEY; CDR2 reads SVGAGI.